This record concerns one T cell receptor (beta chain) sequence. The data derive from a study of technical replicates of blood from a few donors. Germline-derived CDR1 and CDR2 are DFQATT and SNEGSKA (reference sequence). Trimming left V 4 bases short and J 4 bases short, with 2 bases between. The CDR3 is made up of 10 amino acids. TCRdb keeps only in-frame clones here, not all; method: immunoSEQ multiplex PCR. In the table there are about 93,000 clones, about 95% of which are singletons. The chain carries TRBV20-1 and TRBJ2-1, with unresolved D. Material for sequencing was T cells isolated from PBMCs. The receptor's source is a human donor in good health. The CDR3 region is CSATYNEQFF. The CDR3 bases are TGCAGTGCTACATACAATGAGCAGTTCTTC.